The 21 T cell receptor beta chains below all came from one sample that was sequenced in a study of shared clonotypes between healthy human individuals. Clones were sequenced by immunoSEQ multiplex PCR, and TCRdb holds only the in-frame ones, with some missing. The sample lists roughly 500,000 clones; approximately 95% were seen once. The source material was naive CD4+ T cells sorted from blood. Subset given: CD45RA+ positively selected. The receptor set was obtained from a woman aged 25 to 39 in good health.

The chain recombines TRBV5-1 with TRBJ1-5; D is ambiguous. This CDR3 has 23 residues. The ends were cut back, 0 bases at V and 4 bases at J, with 35 bases in the middle. The germline CDR1 and CDR2 sequences are SGHRS and YFSETQ. The CDR3 spells CASSLVSSRTRSYTGLANQPQHF. The DNA of the CDR3 is TGCGCCAGCAGCTTGGTGTCGAGCAGGACTCGTAGTTATACTGGTTTAGCTAATCAGCCCCAGCATTTT.

CDR3 sequence: CASSFKASSSYNEQFF. CDR3 DNA sequence: TGTGCCAGCAGCTTTAAGGCTAGCAGCTCCTACAATGAGCAGTTCTTC. The V gene is TRBV7-8, the J gene TRBJ2-1, with D perhaps matching TRBD2 (5 bases). Germline CDR1 is SGHVS and CDR2 is FQNEAQ. The CDR3 has 16 residues. Trimming cost V 3 bases and J 0 bases, with 12 bases left between them.

The chain recombines TRBV28 with TRBJ1-5; TRBD1 agrees at 11 bases. The CDR3 sequence is 15 residues long. The J segment lost 9 bases and the V segment lost 7 bases, leaving 11 bases of the junction unmatched. Looked up from germline, CDR1 is MDHEN and CDR2 is SYDVKM. CDR3 DNA sequence: TGTGCCAGCACCCGGACAGGGGGCTCTTTCCGGCCCCAGCATTTT. Protein: CASTRTGGSFRPQHF.

The chain couples TRBV7-9 to TRBJ2-5, with D maybe TRBD1 (6 bases). The V end lost 5 bases, the J end lost 5 bases, and 15 bases lay between the germline ends. In germline, CDR1 is SEHNR, CDR2 FQNEAQ (reference sequence). This CDR3 is built from 14 residues. CDR3 nucleotide sequence: TGTGCCAGCAGCCAAACCGGGACACCGGAGACCCAGTACTTC. This gives the protein CASSQTGTPETQYF.

V usage is TRBV28 and J usage is TRBJ1-1, with D hard to call. V was trimmed by 2 bases and J by 3 bases, leaving 7 bases between them. The CDR3 has 13 residues. Germline V CDR1 and CDR2: MDHEN, SYDVKM. In DNA, the CDR3 is TGTGCCAGCAGTTTACCCCCCTACACTGAAGCTTTCTTT. It translates to CASSLPPYTEAFF.

The rearrangement uses TRBV14 and TRBJ2-5; D is ambiguous. Germline V lookup: CDR1 SGHDN, CDR2 FVKESK. This CDR3 region has 17 residues. Trimming shortened V by 2 bases and J by 0 bases, and 16 bases separated the two germline ends. CDR3 residues: CASSQKRPLPHQETQYF. In DNA form, the CDR3 reads TGTGCCAGCAGCCAAAAGAGACCCCTACCCCACCAAGAGACCCAGTACTTC.

The chain is built from TRBV15 and TRBJ1-5, with D maybe TRBD1 (5 bases). V was clipped by 9 bases and J by 6 bases, with 21 bases between them. The germline gives CDR1 LNHNV, CDR2 YYDKDF (reference sequence). This CDR3 is 15 amino acids long. In DNA, the CDR3 is TGTGCCACGGTACCTGGGGCGGAAAAAGGTCAGCCCCAGCATTTT. It encodes CATVPGAEKGQPQHF.

CDR3 bases: TGCGCCAGCAGCTTGGAAGGACGGCGAGATACGCAGTATTTT. Translated: CASSLEGRRDTQYF. The gene calls are TRBV5-1 and TRBJ2-3; D gene unclear. This CDR3 has 14 amino acids. V was cut by 0 bases and J by 5 bases, with 10 bases left in between. The germline V gene has CDR1 SGHRS and CDR2 YFSETQ.

The J gene is TRBJ1-1, the V gene TRBV19, with TRBD1 as a possible D gene (5 bases). CDR1 is LNHDA and CDR2 is SQIVND in the germline V gene (reference sequence). V was cut by 3 bases and J by 1 base, with 15 bases left in between. CDR3 length equals 16 residues. The CDR3 reads CASSMHLGPENTEAFF. The CDR3 DNA is TGTGCCAGTAGTATGCACCTGGGACCGGAGAACACTGAAGCTTTCTTT.

The rearrangement uses TRBV15 and TRBJ1-4; the D is unclear. CDR3 length: 13 amino acids. Germline CDR1 is LNHNV and CDR2 is YYDKDF (reference sequence). With 1 base removed from V and 7 bases from J, the gap between germline ends came to 7 bases. CDR3 DNA: TGTGCCACCAGCAGAGGGTATTCTGAAAAACTGTTTTTT. Translation gives CATSRGYSEKLFF.

The J gene is TRBJ2-7, the V gene TRBV28; D remains unclear. Trimming removed 6 bases from V and 0 bases from J, with 15 bases in between. The CDR3 totals 15 residues. Germline-derived CDR1 and CDR2 are MDHEN and SYDVKM. CDR3 bases: TGTGCCAGCAGGCAAGCCACACAATCCTCCTACGAGCAGTACTTC. It yields the protein CASRQATQSSYEQYF. The full variable domain, completed using reference TRBV28 and TRBJ2-7, is DVKVTQSSRYLVKRTGEKVFLECVQDMDHENMFWYRQDPGLGLRLIYFSYDVKMKEKGDIPEGYSVSREKKERFSLILESASTNQTSMYLCASRQATQSSYEQYFGPGTRLTVT.

V usage is TRBV7-9 and J usage is TRBJ2-7; maybe TRBD1 (5 bases). V gave up 4 bases and J gave up 1 base, with 8 bases separating them. The CDR3 is made up of 13 amino acids. From germline, CDR1 is SEHNR and CDR2 FQNEAQ (reference sequence). The CDR3 region has the DNA TGTGCCAGCAGCTCAGGGAATTCCTACGAGCAGTACTTC. Residues: CASSSGNSYEQYF.

This clone has a single count. The gene calls are TRBV28 and TRBJ1-3; D unclear. V was cut by 7 bases and J by 4 bases, with 14 bases left in between. This CDR3 has 14 amino acids. Germline CDR1 reads MDHEN; CDR2 reads SYDVKM. CDR3 region: CASTYVGGGNTIYF. The CDR3, as DNA: TGTGCCAGCACCTATGTGGGAGGCGGAAACACCATATATTTT.

The V gene is TRBV28, the J gene TRBJ2-7; unclear D gene. The CDR3 spans 20 residues. In germline, CDR1 is MDHEN, CDR2 SYDVKM. V was shortened by 3 bases and J by 3 bases, with 30 bases between the two germline ends. CDR3 DNA: TGTGCCAGCAGTTTGGTGAAGGGTGGGAAGGCGTCCAACCTTTTCTACGAGCAGTACTTC. This translates into CASSLVKGGKASNLFYEQYF.

The CDR3 DNA sequence: TGTGCCAGCAGCTTGGCGGTCATAGGGGGGGGAACTGAAGCTTTCTTT. It translates to CASSLAVIGGGTEAFF. This rearrangement joins TRBV5-8 to TRBJ1-1; possible D gene TRBD1, 6 bases. Per germline, CDR1 SGHTS and CDR2 YDEGEE. The ends were cut back, 0 bases at V and 5 bases at J, with 17 bases in the middle. The CDR3 is 16 residues long.

The CDR3 region has the DNA TGCGCCAGCAGCCTGGGACAGGGCATCGGCGAGCAGTACTTC. This gives the protein CASSLGQGIGEQYF. This chain connects TRBV5-1 to TRBJ2-7, with TRBD1 identical over 9 bases. Germline CDR1 and CDR2: SGHRS and YFSETQ. This CDR3 has 14 residues. Trimming took 4 bases from V and 6 from J; bases not matched to a gene: 8.

The CDR3 DNA sequence: TGCGCCAGCAGCTTGGCCCCAGGTCCGAACACCGGGGAGCTGTTTTTT. It encodes CASSLAPGPNTGELFF. The gene calls are TRBV5-1 and TRBJ2-2; no reliable D call. Trimming cost V 0 bases and J 0 bases, with 9 bases left between them. Germline CDR1 SGHRS, CDR2 YFSETQ. CDR3 length: 16 residues. The variable domain in full, completed from reference TRBV5-1 and TRBJ2-2, reads KAGVTQTPRYLIKTRGQQVTLSCSPISGHRSVSWYQQTPGQGLQFLFEYFSETQRNKGNFPGRFSGRQFSNSRSEMNVSTLELGDSALYLCASSLAPGPNTGELFFGEGSRLTVL.

The chain joins TRBV28 to TRBJ2-7; D is perhaps TRBD1 (6 bases). The CDR3 extends over 13 amino acids. V was pared by 5 bases and J by 2 bases, with 10 bases between. Per the germline V gene, CDR1 is MDHEN and CDR2 is SYDVKM. CDR3 in amino acids: CASSQGPTYEQYF. Written as DNA, the CDR3 is TGTGCCAGCAGTCAGGGGCCTACCTACGAGCAGTACTTC.

V is TRBV5-6 and J is TRBJ2-7; D not certain. The CDR3 runs 15 residues. Germline CDR1 SGHDT, CDR2 YYEEEE. Trimming pared 4 bases from V and 4 bases from J, leaving 18 bases between. DNA of the CDR3: TGTGCCAGCAGCCCAATCAGGCAAAGAGATTACGAGCAGTACTTC. Protein: CASSPIRQRDYEQYF.

This chain joins TRBV7-2 and TRBJ2-1; 8 nucleotides line up with TRBD2. CDR1 is SGHTA and CDR2 is FQGNSA in the germline V gene. The CDR3 extends over 15 amino acids. After removal of 2 bases from V and 7 bases from J, the junction contained 7 bases not matched to a gene. The CDR3 region is CASSLSLAGGNEQFF. The CDR3 bases are TGTGCCAGCAGCTTATCTCTAGCGGGTGGTAATGAGCAGTTCTTC.

The gene calls are TRBV7-6 and TRBJ2-5, with D perhaps TRBD1 or TRBD2 (5 bases each). V was cut by 1 base and J by 5 bases, with 8 bases left in between. Germline CDR1 and CDR2: SGHVS and FNYEAQ. The CDR3 has 13 amino acids. In DNA form, the CDR3 reads TGTGCCAGCAGCTTAGGGGGACGGGAGACCCAGTACTTC. Amino acids: CASSLGGRETQYF.